This T cell receptor beta chain is from a study of T cells after posttransplantation cyclophosphamide. Libraries were prepared by immunoSEQ multiplex PCR; TCRdb keeps only in-frame clonotypes and omits some of them. The sample holds some 34,000 clones; approximately 78% are singletons and the top ten take around 8.1%. Cyclophosphamide on days +3 and +4 followed busulfan-fludarabine conditioning and a marrow graft. Trimming removed 0 bases from V and 6 bases from J, with 12 bases in between. Per germline, CDR1 SGHAT and CDR2 FQNNGV. This CDR3 spans 15 amino acids. This sequence originates from a female patient between 40 and 50 years old who received an allogeneic stem cell transplant from a related donor, was CMV-positive, and had no GVHD. Part of the T cells may come from the graft donor. The V gene is TRBV11-2, the J gene TRBJ2-1; maybe TRBD2 (5 bases). The sequences come from CD4+ T cells sorted from blood, collected roughly 2,000 days after a stem cell transplant with posttransplant cyclophosphamide. CDR3 amino acids: CASSLDRGRGNEQFF. The CDR3 nucleotides read TGTGCCAGCAGCTTAGACCGGGGTCGGGGCAATGAGCAGTTCTTC.